Each of the 30 T cell receptor beta chains below was sequenced from the same sample in a study of regulatory T cells in long-lasting Graves disease (dated by TCRdb to the early 2020s). Library preparation used multiplex PCR. Sequencing relied on an Illumina HiSeq 4000. TCR beta libraries were built with iRepertoire HTBI primers and Arm-PCR amplification of CDR3 regions. Starting from the raw public reads, TCRdb applied fastp trimming at Q25, assembled clones with MiXCR and retained in-frame beta chains. Merged by CDR3 protein, the rows form single entries marked with the most common genes and DNA. The sample records 350,000 to 450,000 distinct CDR3 sequences, under 25% of which are singletons. The top ten clonotypes cover about 20% of the sample. In the paper's terms, the time point label means: persistent/refractory GD, antithyroid drugs over 5 years with positive TRAb. RNA was extracted from PBMCs in TRIzol for both TCR sequencing and RNA sequencing.

This specimen was peripheral blood mononuclear cells (PBMCs), taken when the disease was refractory, from a patient treated with antithyroid drugs. The receptors were gathered from a female donor with Graves disease.

This clonotype was seen repeatedly, ten times or more. The CDR3 here is CASSPGELGEQYF. The DNA for the CDR3 is TGTGCCAGCAGTCCCGGGGAGTTGGGCGAGCAGTACTTC. The gene calls are TRBV11-2 and TRBJ2-7; D might be TRBD2 (5 bases). The length of the CDR3 is 13 residues. Trimming left V 6 bases short and J 6 bases short, with 15 bases between. Germline V gives CDR1 SGHAT, CDR2 FQNNGV.

This chain connects TRBV5-1 to TRBJ2-7; 8 positions match TRBD1. CDR1 is SGHRS and CDR2 is YFSETQ in the germline V gene. The ends lost 2 bases at V and 3 bases at J; junction bases unmatched: 10. The CDR3 totals 16 residues. This CDR3 reads CASSLASGGRYYEQYF. CDR3 coding DNA: TGCGCCAGCAGCTTAGCTTCAGGGGGCCGCTACTACGAGCAGTACTTC. The variable domain in full, with the rest retrieved from reference TRBV5-1 and TRBJ2-7, is KAGVTQTPRYLIKTRGQQVTLSCSPISGHRSVSWYQQTPGQGLQFLFEYFSETQRNKGNFPGRFSGRQFSNSRSEMNVSTLELGDSALYLCASSLASGGRYYEQYFGPGTRLTVT.

To note about this clonotype: A clone one base away is much larger, so this may be a read error. A read error is likely, as this CDR3 ends without the conserved phenylalanine or tryptophan. The chain is built from TRBV20-1 and TRBJ2-5; D tentatively reads TRBD1 or TRBD2 (6 bases each). Germline CDR1 is DFQATT and CDR2 is SNEGSKA (reference sequence). V was trimmed by 3 bases and J by 4 bases, leaving 9 bases between them. CDR3 size: 12 residues. As DNA, the CDR3 is TGCAGTGCTAGGGAGGGGGGAGAGACCCAGTACCTC. This encodes CSAREGGETQYL.

This clonotype was picked up a small number of times. The rearrangement links TRBV14 to TRBJ2-2; D is undetermined. Trimming stripped 3 bases from V and 0 bases from J, with 8 bases between. Germline values: CDR1 SGHDN, CDR2 FVKESK. This CDR3 has 15 amino acids. This CDR3 is CASSHSVSNTGELFF. As DNA, the CDR3 is TGTGCCAGCAGCCATTCTGTCTCGAACACCGGGGAGCTGTTTTTT.

Points on this clonotype: One junction end disagrees with the germline gene, perhaps due to a read error. This chain links TRBV5-1 with TRBJ2-5; the D gene could be TRBD1 or TRBD2 (5 bases each). Germline values: CDR1 SGHRS, CDR2 YFSETQ. The length of the CDR3 is 16 residues. CDR3 nucleotides: TGCGCCAGCAGCGAATACGGGACGGCTTACCAAAAGACCCAGTACTTC. This encodes CASSEYGTAYQKTQYF.

The table lists this clonotype with many counts. The chain carries TRBV30 and TRBJ1-5; D might be TRBD1 (5 bases). Germline-derived CDR1 and CDR2 are GTSNPN and SVGIG (reference sequence). The V and J ends lost 1 base and 0 bases respectively, with 13 bases between them. This CDR3 has 16 residues. CDR3 sequence: CAWSAIGANSNQPQHF. The CDR3 coding sequence is TGTGCCTGGAGTGCCATCGGGGCCAATAGCAATCAGCCCCAGCATTTT.

This clonotype has more than one count but fewer than ten. The rearrangement joins TRBV9 to TRBJ2-5; 14 nucleotides match TRBD2. This CDR3 has 16 residues. Unmatched junction bases numbered 4, after V lost 4 bases and J lost 2 bases. CDR1 is SGDLS and CDR2 is YYNGEE in the germline V gene. The CDR3 is CASSQGLAGAQETQYF. Written as DNA, the CDR3 is TGTGCCAGCAGCCAGGGACTAGCGGGAGCTCAAGAGACCCAGTACTTC.

In its sample, this clonotype was seen many times. The chain has TRBV30 and TRBJ2-7; possible D gene TRBD2, 6 bases. Looked up from germline, CDR1 is GTSNPN and CDR2 is SVGIG (reference sequence). With 4 bases removed from V and 2 bases from J, the gap between germline ends came to 12 bases. This CDR3 is 13 amino acids long. DNA for the CDR3: TGTGCCTGGACGCTTAGCGGAGCCTACGAGCAGTACTTC. Encoded protein: CAWTLSGAYEQYF.

The chain links TRBV9 to TRBJ2-2; 9 bases agree with TRBD2. V lost 4 bases and J lost 3; bases outside the gene matches: 10. CDR1 is SGDLS, CDR2 YYNGEE, per germline. The CDR3 has 17 residues. CDR3 bases: TGTGCCAGCAGCTTCCGGACTAGCGCATTGGACACCGGGGAGCTGTTTTTT. It yields the protein CASSFRTSALDTGELFF.

There are a few counts of this clonotype. The chain recombines TRBV5-1 with TRBJ2-5; D is ambiguous. Trimming took off 7 bases at V and 7 bases at J, with 5 bases between the two ends. The CDR3 is 9 amino acids. CDR1 and CDR2 (germline): SGHRS, YFSETQ. The CDR3 is CASPGTQYF. Written as DNA, the CDR3 is TGCGCCAGCCCCGGGACCCAGTACTTC. Using reference TRBV5-1 and TRBJ2-5 for the parts outside the CDR3, the full variable domain is KAGVTQTPRYLIKTRGQQVTLSCSPISGHRSVSWYQQTPGQGLQFLFEYFSETQRNKGNFPGRFSGRQFSNSRSEMNVSTLELGDSALYLCASPGTQYFGPGTRLLVL.

The chain uses TRBV15 and TRBJ1-6; D call uncertain. Germline V gene lookup returns CDR1 LNHNV and CDR2 YYDKDF (reference sequence). V lost 0 bases to trimming and J lost 7 bases, with 10 bases between them. This CDR3 region has 15 residues. The DNA for the CDR3 is TGTGCCACCAGCAGAGACCGGGCCCCCAATTCACCCCTCCACTTT. Translated, it gives CATSRDRAPNSPLHF.

The J gene is TRBJ2-2, the V gene TRBV10-2; 11 bases match TRBD2. Germline V gene sequence: CDR1 WSHSY, CDR2 SAAADI. The CDR3 extends over 15 amino acids. V gave up 4 bases and J gave up 8 bases; unmatched junction bases: 6. The CDR3: CASSGTSGSGGELFF. The CDR3 DNA reads as TGCGCCAGCAGTGGTACTAGCGGGAGCGGTGGGGAGCTGTTTTTT.

This clonotype was picked up a small number of times. The genes are TRBV30 and TRBJ2-7, with D maybe TRBD2 (5 bases). Germline CDR1 and CDR2: GTSNPN and SVGIG (reference sequence). The germline V and J ends were trimmed by 8 bases and 1 base, with 9 bases remaining between them. The CDR3 totals 11 residues. CDR3 coding DNA: TGTGCCCAGGAGGTATCCTACGAGCAGTACTTC. Amino acid sequence: CAQEVSYEQYF.

A few counts support this clonotype. The V gene is TRBV10-3, the J gene TRBJ2-7; the match to TRBD1 covers 7 bases. The CDR3 runs 13 residues. From germline, CDR1 is ENHRY and CDR2 SYGVKD. V shed 3 bases and J 7 bases; nucleotides not matched to a gene: 6. CDR3 nucleotide sequence: TGTGCCATCAGTGATGAGACAGGGAGAGAGCAGTACTTC. Its translation: CAISDETGREQYF.

This clonotype appeared once. Possible read error: a much larger clone is one base away. The V gene is TRBV7-2, the J gene TRBJ1-4, with D possibly TRBD1 on 5 matching bases. V lost 5 bases and J lost 8, with 15 bases in between. Germline V gene data show CDR1 as SGHTA and CDR2 as FQGNSA. This CDR3 is built from 14 residues. The CDR3 here is CASSDRGPSEKLFF. The CDR3, as DNA: TGTGCCAGCAGCGACCGGGGCCCTAGCGAAAAACTGTTTTTT.

This clonotype was found a few times. The rearrangement uses TRBV6-2 or TRBV6-3 and TRBJ1-1; D remains ambiguous. From germline, CDR1 is MNHEY and CDR2 SVGEGT. The CDR3 extends over 13 amino acids. V was clipped by 2 bases and J by 1 base, with 5 bases between them. The CDR3 DNA sequence: TGTGCCAGCAGTTACGGCTCGAACACTGAAGCTTTCTTT. It yields the protein CASSYGSNTEAFF.

This clonotype came up many times. V and J are TRBV6-1 and TRBJ1-1, with 9 positions matching TRBD1. Looked up from germline, CDR1 is MNHNS and CDR2 is SASEGT. V gave up 5 bases and J gave up 5 bases; unmatched junction bases: 3. There are 13 residues in the CDR3. The CDR3 sequence: CASSTGQGTEAFF. CDR3 nucleotide sequence: TGTGCCAGCAGTACCGGACAGGGGACTGAAGCTTTCTTT.

This clonotype was recorded a few times. The rearrangement joins TRBV13 to TRBJ2-7, with a tentative D call TRBD2 (5 bases). The CDR3 is 15 residues long. Germline CDR1 and CDR2: PRHDT and FYEKMQ (reference sequence). V lost 5 bases, J lost 0 bases, and 14 bases lay in between. In nucleotides, the CDR3 is TGTGCCAGCAGCCTCGGGGAGCGCCCCTCCTACGAGCAGTACTTC. This sequence encodes CASSLGERPSYEQYF.

With respect to this clonotype: Its ends do not fully match the called genes, so a read error is possible. The CDR3 coding sequence is TGTGCCAGCAGCATGAACCGCGCCTCTGAACCTTTCTTT. The encoded protein is CASSMNRASEPFF. This chain connects TRBV5-8 to TRBJ1-1; D is undetermined. CDR3 size: 13 residues. Germline values: CDR1 SGHTS, CDR2 YDEGEE.

A word on this clonotype: A much larger clonotype is one base distant, so this may be a read error. The CDR3 DNA reads as TGTGCCAGCAAACGCCTAGGGGGAACCGACCAAGAGACCCAGCACTTC. The encoded protein is CASKRLGGTDQETQHF. V gene TRBV2 combines with J gene TRBJ2-5, with a weak D call TRBD1 (6 bases). The CDR3 has 16 amino acids. Per germline, CDR1 SNHLY and CDR2 FYNNEI.

This clonotype was seen ten or more times. The chain carries TRBV30 and TRBJ1-1, with 8 bases that match TRBD1. The J segment lost 7 bases and the V segment lost 5 bases, leaving 3 bases of the junction unmatched. From germline, CDR1 is GTSNPN and CDR2 SVGIG (reference sequence). This CDR3 is built from 11 residues. The DNA for the CDR3 is TGTGCCTGGGTAGACAGGGGTGAAGCTTTCTTT. Translating gives CAWVDRGEAFF.

This clonotype was detected a few times. The genes are TRBV20-1 and TRBJ2-7, with 9 bases identical to TRBD1. CDR1 DFQATT and CDR2 SNEGSKA come from the germline V gene (reference sequence). Unmatched junction bases numbered 12, after V lost 5 bases and J lost 4 bases. This CDR3 contains 15 residues. CDR3 nucleotide sequence: TGCAGTGCTGGAGTCAGTACAGGGGGCCCGTACGAGCAGTACTTC. This sequence encodes CSAGVSTGGPYEQYF.

The V gene is TRBV30, the J gene TRBJ1-3, with 9 bases identical to TRBD1. The length of the CDR3 is 14 residues. Trimming removed 8 bases from V and 3 bases from J; junction bases left unmatched: 8. Germline CDR1 and CDR2: GTSNPN and SVGIG (reference sequence). CDR3 sequence: CAGRQTGGGNTIYF. The CDR3 DNA reads TGTGCCGGGCGTCAGACAGGGGGTGGAAACACCATATATTTT.

This clonotype was seen only a few times. The chain carries TRBV7-2 and TRBJ2-1; possibly TRBD1 for D (6 bases). The V gene's germline CDR1 is SGHTA and CDR2 FQGNSA. V lost 7 bases and J lost 5, with 15 bases in between. The CDR3 spans 14 residues. The CDR3 loop is CASTGGRGNNEQFF. CDR3 in DNA: TGTGCCAGCACCGGCGGCAGGGGCAACAATGAGCAGTTCTTC.

This clonotype was found a few times. The CDR3 DNA follows: TGTGCCAGCAGTTCCGGGGGGTTTGAAGCTTTCTTT. Its protein product is CASSSGGFEAFF. The gene calls are TRBV27 and TRBJ1-1; perhaps TRBD1 as D (5 bases). Germline V gene lookup returns CDR1 MNHEY and CDR2 SMNVEV (reference sequence). V gave up 4 bases and J gave up 7 bases, with 10 bases separating them. The CDR3 runs 12 residues.

This clonotype has only a few counts. V usage is TRBV9 and J usage is TRBJ1-4; D perhaps matches TRBD1 (5 bases). Between the trimmed V and J ends, which lost 4 bases and 5 bases, there was a span of 15 bases. There are 15 residues in the CDR3. The germline V gene has CDR1 SGDLS and CDR2 YYNGEE. The CDR3 sequence is CASSPQSRANEKLFF. The CDR3 nucleotides read TGTGCCAGCAGCCCCCAGTCCAGGGCGAATGAAAAACTGTTTTTT. Drawing the rest from reference TRBV9 and TRBJ1-4, the complete variable domain is DSGVTQTPKHLITATGQRVTLRCSPRSGDLSVYWYQQSLDQGLQFLIQYYNGEERAKGNILERFSAQQFPDLHSELNLSSLELGDSALYFCASSPQSRANEKLFFGSGTQLSVL.

This clonotype was seen many times. The chain couples TRBV20-1 to TRBJ1-4; no clear D. Per the germline V gene, CDR1 is DFQATT and CDR2 is SNEGSKA (reference sequence). V lost 1 base, J lost 4 bases, and 10 bases lay in between. The CDR3 runs 14 residues. The CDR3 reads CSARVPSLNEKLFF. The CDR3 coding sequence is TGCAGTGCTAGAGTTCCCAGCCTTAATGAAAAACTGTTTTTT.

Details on this clonotype: Mismatch with germline at one junction end may stem from a read error. DNA of the CDR3: TGTGCCAGCAGCTTGCGACAGAATAATGAAAAACTGTTTTTT. Its protein product is CASSLRQNNEKLFF. This chain uses TRBV5-1 with TRBJ1-4; weak D call: TRBD1 (5 bases). The V gene's germline CDR1 is SGHRS and CDR2 YFSETQ. This CDR3 spans 14 amino acids. Full variable domain (rest looked up from reference TRBV5-1 and TRBJ1-4): KAGVTQTPRYLIKTRGQQVTLSCSPISGHRSVSWYQQTPGQGLQFLFEYFSETQRNKGNFPGRFSGRQFSNSRSEMNVSTLELGDSALYLCASSLRQNNEKLFFGSGTQLSVL.

In its sample, this clonotype was seen many times. This chain joins TRBV29-1 and TRBJ1-2; D not certain. V was clipped by 7 bases and J by 4 bases, with 10 bases between them. The germline V gene has CDR1 SQVTM and CDR2 ANQGSEA. There are 11 residues in the CDR3. The CDR3 bases are TGCAGCGCCGAGGTTGGCTATGGCTACACCTTC. As protein: CSAEVGYGYTF.

As regards this clonotype: A junction end diverges from the germline sequence, so it may reflect a read error. The chain links TRBV20-1 to TRBJ2-5; D may be TRBD1 or TRBD2 (5 bases each). Germline CDR1 reads DFQATT; CDR2 reads SNEGSKA (reference sequence). CDR3 length: 13 amino acids. For the CDR3, the DNA is TGCAGTGCCAGAGACCGGGGCTGGGAGACCCAGTACTTC. It encodes CSARDRGWETQYF.